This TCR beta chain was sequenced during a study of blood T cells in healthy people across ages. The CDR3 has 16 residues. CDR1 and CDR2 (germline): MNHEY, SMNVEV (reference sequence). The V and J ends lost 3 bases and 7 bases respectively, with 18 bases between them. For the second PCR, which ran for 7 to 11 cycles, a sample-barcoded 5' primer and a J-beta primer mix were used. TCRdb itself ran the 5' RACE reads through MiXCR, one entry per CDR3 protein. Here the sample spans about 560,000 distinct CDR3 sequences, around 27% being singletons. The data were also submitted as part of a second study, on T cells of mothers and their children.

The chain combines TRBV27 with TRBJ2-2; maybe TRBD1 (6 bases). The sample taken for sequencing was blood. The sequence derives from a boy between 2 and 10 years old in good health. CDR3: CASSFPTPTGYGELFF. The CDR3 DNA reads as TGTGCCAGCAGTTTCCCTACTCCCACAGGGTACGGGGAGCTGTTTTTT.